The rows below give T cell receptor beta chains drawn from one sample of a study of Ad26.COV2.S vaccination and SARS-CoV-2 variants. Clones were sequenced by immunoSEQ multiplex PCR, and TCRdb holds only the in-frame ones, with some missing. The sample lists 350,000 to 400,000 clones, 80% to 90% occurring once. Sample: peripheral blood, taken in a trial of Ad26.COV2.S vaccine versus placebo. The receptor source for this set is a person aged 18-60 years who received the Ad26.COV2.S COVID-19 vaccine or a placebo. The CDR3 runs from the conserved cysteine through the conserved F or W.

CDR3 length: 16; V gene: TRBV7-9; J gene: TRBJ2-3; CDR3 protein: CASSSFWRGGADTQYF
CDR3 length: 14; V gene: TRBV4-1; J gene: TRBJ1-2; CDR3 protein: CASSLKGRNYGYTF
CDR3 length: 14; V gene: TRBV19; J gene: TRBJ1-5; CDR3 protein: CASSIGDSNQPQHF
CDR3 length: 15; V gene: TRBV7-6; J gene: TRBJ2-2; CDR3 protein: CASSPPAPGAGELFF
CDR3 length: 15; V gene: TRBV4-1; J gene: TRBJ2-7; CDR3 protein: CASSPLRDRGYEQYF
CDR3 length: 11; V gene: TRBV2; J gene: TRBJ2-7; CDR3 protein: CASRPNYEQYF
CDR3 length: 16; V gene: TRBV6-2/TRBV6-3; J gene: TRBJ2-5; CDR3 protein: CASSYRRPLGGETQYF
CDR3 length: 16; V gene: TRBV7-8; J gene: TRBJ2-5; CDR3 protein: CASSLATGRVRKTQYF
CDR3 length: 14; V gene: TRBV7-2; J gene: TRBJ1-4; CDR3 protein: CASSYGQGAGKLFF
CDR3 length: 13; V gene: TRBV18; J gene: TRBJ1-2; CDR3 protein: CASSPSPGEGYTF
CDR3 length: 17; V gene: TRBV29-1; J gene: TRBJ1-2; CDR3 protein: CSVEDPNRNPADYGYTF
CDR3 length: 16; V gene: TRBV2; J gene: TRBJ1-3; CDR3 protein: CASRKWTGRPGNTIYF
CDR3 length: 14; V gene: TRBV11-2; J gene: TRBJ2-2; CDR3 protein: CASSRGGWTGELFF
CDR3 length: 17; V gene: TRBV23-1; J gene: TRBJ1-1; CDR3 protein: CASSQSEGQGMNTEAFF
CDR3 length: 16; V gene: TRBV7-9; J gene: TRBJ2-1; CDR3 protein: CASSSPGAGLYNEQFF
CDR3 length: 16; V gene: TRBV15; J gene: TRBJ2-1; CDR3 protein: CATSRARGVSYNEQFF
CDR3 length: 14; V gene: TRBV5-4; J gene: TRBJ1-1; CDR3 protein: CASSFLGMNTEAFF